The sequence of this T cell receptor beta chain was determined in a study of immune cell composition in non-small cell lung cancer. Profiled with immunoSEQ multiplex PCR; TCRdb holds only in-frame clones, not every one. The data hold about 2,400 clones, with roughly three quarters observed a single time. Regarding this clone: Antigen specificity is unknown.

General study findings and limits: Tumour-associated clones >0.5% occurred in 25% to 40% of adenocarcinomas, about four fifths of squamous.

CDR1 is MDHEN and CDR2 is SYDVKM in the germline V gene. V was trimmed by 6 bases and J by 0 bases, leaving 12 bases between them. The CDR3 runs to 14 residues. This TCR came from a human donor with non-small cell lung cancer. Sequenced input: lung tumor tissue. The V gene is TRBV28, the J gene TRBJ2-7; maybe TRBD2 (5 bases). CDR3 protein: CASRTGMSSYEQYF. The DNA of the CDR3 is TGTGCCAGCAGAACGGGAATGAGCTCCTACGAGCAGTACTTC.